The next 15 T cell receptor beta chains were all read from a single sample in a study of T cell repertoires in cytomegalovirus infection. TCRdb re-analysed the reads in MiXCR, keeping a single row per CDR3 protein. The sample lists fewer than 200,000 distinct CDR3 sequences; roughly 9% were seen once. Sequencing was done on a sample of PBMCs. These receptors came from a human donor in good health (CMV status not recorded). Some clones in this sample may be carry-over from other donors' samples.

This clonotype occurred many times. The CDR3 DNA reads TGTGCCAGCAGCCCCACAGGGGGAAATCCGGATGAGCAGTACTTC. Translation gives CASSPTGGNPDEQYF. The gene calls are TRBV7-9 and TRBJ2-7, with 8 bases lining up with TRBD1. The CDR3 length is 15 residues. The ends lost 5 bases at V and 7 bases at J; junction bases unmatched: 13. The V gene's germline CDR1 is SEHNR and CDR2 FQNEAQ (reference sequence). The entire variable domain, with the rest obtained from reference TRBV7-9 and TRBJ2-7, is as follows: DTGVSQNPRHKITKRGQNVTFRCDPISEHNRLYWYRQTLGQGPEFLTYFQNEAQLEKSRLLSDRFSAERPKGSFSTLEIQRTEQGDSAMYLCASSPTGGNPDEQYFGPGTRLTVT.

This clonotype was seen many times. This chain uses TRBV12-3 or TRBV12-4 with TRBJ1-2, with 12 positions matching TRBD1. The CDR3 consists of 13 residues. With 10 bases clipped from V and 10 bases from J, the junction kept 10 bases outside the gene matches. The DNA for the CDR3 is TGTGCCAACCGAATCGGGACAGGGGGCGACTACACCTTC. Protein sequence: CANRIGTGGDYTF.

Ten or more counts support this clonotype. The genes are TRBV7-2 and TRBJ2-7; D not certain. The ends were cut back, 1 base at V and 5 bases at J, with 6 bases in the middle. Germline CDR1 SGHTA, CDR2 FQGNSA. The CDR3 has 12 amino acids. CDR3 amino acids: CASSLVWNEQYF. CDR3 DNA: TGTGCCAGCAGCTTAGTTTGGAACGAGCAGTACTTC.

The CDR3 spells CASSSTSSGRATTDTQYF. CDR3 bases: TGTGCCAGCAGCTCCACCTCGTCCGGGAGGGCGACCACAGATACGCAGTATTTT. This sequence joins TRBV7-9 and TRBJ2-3; TRBD2 matches 8 bases. Germline assignment: CDR1 SEHNR and CDR2 FQNEAQ (reference sequence). The length of the CDR3 is 18 residues. V lost 4 bases, J lost 2 bases, and 14 bases stayed unmatched.

This clonotype showed up many times. The chain uses TRBV7-2 and TRBJ2-3, with D unresolved. V was pared by 5 bases and J by 0 bases, with 9 bases between. The CDR3 contains 14 residues. CDR1 is SGHTA, CDR2 FQGNSA, per germline. This CDR3 reads CASSRSVSTDTQYF. CDR3 sequence (DNA): TGTGCCAGCAGCCGGTCCGTTAGCACAGATACGCAGTATTTT.

The sample holds many counts of this clonotype. J is TRBJ1-6 and V is TRBV7-2; possibly TRBD1 for D (5 bases). This CDR3 contains 16 residues. The ends were cut back, 8 bases at V and 5 bases at J, with 19 bases in the middle. Germline CDR1 is SGHTA and CDR2 is FQGNSA. The CDR3 DNA sequence: TGTGCCAGCCTCCCCAGGGCAGGTTTCCATAATTCACCCCTCCACTTT. Translation gives CASLPRAGFHNSPLHF.

This clonotype was counted a few times. The chain joins TRBV7-2 to TRBJ2-1, with 10 bases identical to TRBD2. The CDR3 is 16 residues long. Losses at the gene ends were 3 bases for V and 6 bases for J; bases not matched to a gene: 8. Germline CDR1 is SGHTA and CDR2 is FQGNSA. CDR3 region: CASSLAAGTSVNEQFF. CDR3 nucleotides: TGTGCCAGCAGCTTGGCGGCCGGGACTAGCGTCAATGAGCAGTTCTTC.

This clonotype was seen many times. The V gene is TRBV7-2, the J gene TRBJ1-1, with D uncertain. This CDR3 has 12 amino acids. Germline values: CDR1 SGHTA, CDR2 FQGNSA. V dropped 3 bases and J dropped 8 bases, with 10 bases sitting between them. The CDR3 sequence: CASSFISREAFF. DNA of the CDR3: TGTGCCAGCAGCTTCATATCTCGGGAAGCTTTCTTT.

In its sample, this clonotype was seen once. The chain joins TRBV29-1 to TRBJ2-2, with D perhaps assigned TRBD1 or TRBD2 (5 bases each). Germline V CDR1 and CDR2: SQVTM, ANQGSEA. The V gene lost 7 bases and the J gene lost 0 bases, with 6 bases spanning the gap. The CDR3 has 12 residues. The CDR3 DNA follows: TGCAGCGGGGGACCGAACACCGGGGAGCTGTTTTTT. Protein: CSGGPNTGELFF.

This chain links TRBV15 with TRBJ2-1; unclear D gene. Germline assignment: CDR1 LNHNV and CDR2 YYDKDF (reference sequence). The CDR3 loop spans 13 amino acids. Deletions cut 8 bases from V and 9 bases from J, with 17 bases between. This CDR3 reads CATGFRDWGEQFF. Here the CDR3 DNA reads TGTGCCACCGGATTTCGAGATTGGGGTGAGCAGTTCTTC.

This clonotype was counted many times. The J gene is TRBJ2-5, the V gene TRBV7-9; no clear D gene. This CDR3 contains 14 residues. V lost 5 bases to trimming and J lost 1 base, with 11 bases between them. Germline CDR1 reads SEHNR; CDR2 reads FQNEAQ (reference sequence). CDR3 sequence (DNA): TGTGCCAGCAGCCCTCGGGCTATCCAAGAGACCCAGTACTTC. This codes for CASSPRAIQETQYF.

J is TRBJ2-3 and V is TRBV20-1; D ambiguous. Trimming stripped 0 bases from V and 2 bases from J, with 6 bases between. Germline CDR1 DFQATT, CDR2 SNEGSKA (reference sequence). The CDR3 has 13 amino acids. The CDR3 protein is CSARDPTTDTQYF. The CDR3, as DNA: TGCAGTGCTAGAGACCCCACCACAGATACGCAGTATTTT.

The sample holds many counts of this clonotype. This chain links TRBV4-3 with TRBJ1-4, with D unresolved. Germline V gives CDR1 LGHNA, CDR2 YSLEER. Deletions cut 4 bases from V and 8 bases from J, with 17 bases between. The CDR3 runs to 15 residues. The CDR3 region has the DNA TGCGCCAGCAGCCCCTCGGATACAGCGGGAGAAAAACTGTTTTTT. This sequence encodes CASSPSDTAGEKLFF.

V and J are TRBV9 and TRBJ2-1, with D perhaps matching TRBD2 (6 bases). Germline V lookup: CDR1 SGDLS, CDR2 YYNGEE. CDR3 length equals 15 residues. The ends were cut back, 0 bases at V and 6 bases at J, with 13 bases in the middle. The CDR3 bases are TGTGCCAGCAGCGTAGGCGGGATCTTCTTCAATGAGCAGTTCTTC. The encoded protein is CASSVGGIFFNEQFF.

The sample holds many counts of this clonotype. The chain employs TRBV7-6 and TRBJ2-1; D perhaps matches TRBD2 (5 bases). Trimming stripped 0 bases from V and 6 bases from J, with 9 bases between. Germline CDR1 reads SGHVS; CDR2 reads FNYEAQ. The CDR3 is made up of 14 amino acids. CDR3 amino acids: CASSLAYEGNEQFF. CDR3 DNA: TGTGCCAGCAGCTTAGCGTATGAGGGCAATGAGCAGTTCTTC.